Presented here are 30 T cell receptor beta chains from one specimen sequenced in a study of cytomegalovirus exposure and HLA in healthy donors. The PCR ran on 60 Vbeta and 13 Jbeta primers. Assay: immunoSEQ multiplex PCR; the TCRdb copy retains only in-frame clones and omits some. The repertoire includes around 120,000 clones, approximately 84% of them detected once, and more than 0.2% sits in the top ten. The sequenced material came from PBMCs. The receptors stem from a middle-aged man in good health and CMV-seronegative.

The chain carries TRBV6-1 and TRBJ2-7; 11 nucleotides align to TRBD1. Germline V lookup: CDR1 MNHNS, CDR2 SASEGT. The CDR3 runs 14 residues. Germline trimming cut 5 bases from V and 2 bases from J; bases unmatched to any gene: 2. Here the CDR3 reads CASSSGQGAYEQYF. The CDR3 DNA reads TGTGCCAGCAGTTCGGGACAGGGGGCCTACGAGCAGTACTTC.

The chain combines TRBV12-5 with TRBJ1-5; 9 bases fit TRBD1. This CDR3 has 15 amino acids. Germline V lookup: CDR1 LGHNT, CDR2 FRNRAP. V gave up 7 bases and J gave up 3 bases; unmatched junction bases: 7. The CDR3 sequence is CASALTGGYNQPQHF. The CDR3 nucleotides are TGTGCTAGTGCCCTGACAGGGGGTTACAATCAGCCCCAGCATTTT.

V is TRBV5-4 and J is TRBJ2-5, with D tentatively TRBD2 (7 bases). The germline V and J ends were trimmed by 5 bases and 5 bases, with 22 bases remaining between them. The CDR3 runs to 16 residues. Per the germline V gene, CDR1 is SGHNT and CDR2 is YYREEE (reference sequence). CDR3 nucleotide sequence: TGTGCCAGCAGGGGGGGGCCTAGCCAAACGGGGGAGACCCAGTACTTC. Translated, it gives CASRGGPSQTGETQYF.

This clone came up a few times. The rearrangement joins TRBV28 to TRBJ1-1; D perhaps matches TRBD1 (5 bases). V lost 5 bases and J 1 base, leaving 11 bases between the germline ends. The CDR3 contains 14 residues. Germline-derived CDR1 and CDR2 are MDHEN and SYDVKM. DNA of the CDR3: TGTGCCAGCAGTCTCCCGACAGCGAACACTGAAGCTTTCTTT. Translating gives CASSLPTANTEAFF.

The chain recombines TRBV5-1 with TRBJ2-7, with TRBD2 identical over 8 bases. Germline V gene sequence: CDR1 SGHRS, CDR2 YFSETQ. CDR3 length: 15 amino acids. The ends lost 0 bases at V and 3 bases at J; junction bases unmatched: 5. This chain's CDR3 is CASSLEPGLDYEQYF. CDR3 nucleotides: TGCGCCAGCAGCTTGGAACCGGGACTAGACTACGAGCAGTACTTC.

The V call is TRBV28, the J call TRBJ2-7; no firm D call. Between the trimmed V and J ends, which lost 6 bases and 2 bases, there was a span of 14 bases. CDR1 is MDHEN, CDR2 SYDVKM, per germline. The CDR3 contains 14 residues. The CDR3 protein is CASSPLSVPYEQYF. The CDR3 DNA reads TGTGCCAGCAGCCCTTTAAGCGTACCCTACGAGCAGTACTTC.

The V gene is TRBV7-6, the J gene TRBJ2-2; a weak D match, TRBD2 (5 bases). CDR3 length: 14 residues. The V end lost 3 bases, the J end lost 4 bases, and 9 bases lay between the germline ends. Germline V CDR1 and CDR2: SGHVS, FNYEAQ. CDR3 bases: TGTGCCAGCAGCTTTATGGCGGGCACCGGGGAGCTGTTTTTT. Translating gives CASSFMAGTGELFF.

The chain couples TRBV4-1 to TRBJ1-1; 11 bases match TRBD1. Losses at the gene ends were 6 bases for V and 0 bases for J; bases not matched to a gene: 9. CDR3 size: 17 residues. The germline V gene encodes CDR1 MGHRA and CDR2 YSYEKL. The CDR3 region has the DNA TGCGCCAGCAGTCGGACAGGGGGCGAAGGGATGAACACTGAAGCTTTCTTT. It yields the protein CASSRTGGEGMNTEAFF.

The V gene is TRBV6-5, the J gene TRBJ2-7, with D unclear. V lost 2 bases, J lost 7 bases, and 15 bases lay in between. Germline V gene data show CDR1 as MNHEY and CDR2 as SVGAGI. The CDR3 is 14 residues long. The CDR3: CASSYGPPTTEQYF. CDR3 DNA: TGTGCCAGCAGTTACGGTCCCCCCACTACAGAGCAGTACTTC.

The genes are TRBV14 and TRBJ2-4, with a weak D call TRBD1 (7 bases). V gave up 5 bases and J gave up 13 bases, with 12 bases separating them. The germline gives CDR1 SGHDN, CDR2 FVKESK. The CDR3 spans 11 residues. The CDR3: CASSNRGGQYF. The CDR3 nucleotides read TGTGCCAGCAGCAACAGGGGAGGACAGTACTTC.

The rearrangement links TRBV5-1 to TRBJ2-1; TRBD2 agrees at 11 bases. V shed 1 base, J shed 0 bases, and the junction held 6 bases outside the gene matches. The CDR3 has 18 residues. CDR1 SGHRS and CDR2 YFSETQ come from the germline V gene. In DNA form, the CDR3 reads TGCGCCAGCAGCTTGCTCCGACTAGCGGGGAGCTCCTACAATGAGCAGTTCTTC. Protein sequence: CASSLLRLAGSSYNEQFF. The whole variable domain, filled in from reference TRBV5-1 and TRBJ2-1, reads KAGVTQTPRYLIKTRGQQVTLSCSPISGHRSVSWYQQTPGQGLQFLFEYFSETQRNKGNFPGRFSGRQFSNSRSEMNVSTLELGDSALYLCASSLLRLAGSSYNEQFFGPGTRLTVL.

The chain couples TRBV6-6 to TRBJ2-1; D is possibly TRBD1 (6 bases). The CDR3 loop spans 12 amino acids. The germline V and J ends were trimmed by 2 bases and 9 bases, with 8 bases remaining between them. In germline, CDR1 is MNHNY, CDR2 SVGAGI (reference sequence). CDR3 in amino acids: CASSYTGSEQFF. For the CDR3, the DNA is TGTGCCAGCAGTTACACAGGGAGTGAGCAGTTCTTC.

The chain links TRBV28 to TRBJ1-5; D might be TRBD1 (6 bases). V was cut by 5 bases and J by 1 base, with 18 bases left in between. In germline, CDR1 is MDHEN, CDR2 SYDVKM. The CDR3 has 17 residues. CDR3 region: CASSPHSGTPSNQPQHF. DNA for the CDR3: TGTGCCAGCAGTCCTCACAGCGGGACACCCAGCAATCAGCCCCAGCATTTT.

The gene calls are TRBV5-8 and TRBJ1-5; 7 bases align to TRBD1. The ends lost 3 bases at V and 1 base at J; junction bases unmatched: 4. CDR3 length: 15 amino acids. Germline V gene sequence: CDR1 SGHTS, CDR2 YDEGEE. Written as DNA, the CDR3 is TGTGCCAGCAGCTCGGACAGGTTCAGCAATCAGCCCCAGCATTTT. Translation: CASSSDRFSNQPQHF.

The chain joins TRBV5-4 to TRBJ2-3; 8 bases line up with TRBD2. Germline CDR1 SGHNT, CDR2 YYREEE (reference sequence). V lost 4 bases, J lost 5 bases, and 9 bases stayed unmatched. The CDR3 contains 15 residues. The CDR3 is CASSPGGGGGDTQYF. CDR3 sequence (DNA): TGTGCCAGCAGCCCGGGGGGGGGCGGTGGAGATACGCAGTATTTT.

V usage is TRBV5-1 and J usage is TRBJ2-7; 10 nucleotides agree with TRBD1. V lost 4 bases and J lost 2; bases outside the gene matches: 9. CDR1 and CDR2 (germline): SGHRS, YFSETQ. This CDR3 spans 16 amino acids. CDR3 region: CASSSSPTGGTYEQYF. CDR3 nucleotides: TGCGCCAGCAGCAGCAGCCCGACAGGGGGCACCTACGAGCAGTACTTC.

Only one count was recorded for this clone. V gene TRBV4-1 combines with J gene TRBJ2-5, with 12 bases identical to TRBD2. The germline CDR1 and CDR2 sequences are MGHRA and YSYEKL. This CDR3 comprises 16 residues. J was trimmed by 2 bases and V by 0 bases; bases with no gene match: 1. The CDR3, as DNA: TGCGCCAGCAGCCAAGACGGACTAGCGGGGCAAGAGACCCAGTACTTC. Translated: CASSQDGLAGQETQYF.

CDR3 DNA: TGTGCCAGCAGTGCCGCGACAGAAGGCACAGATACGCAGTATTTT. This translates into CASSAATEGTDTQYF. The V call is TRBV2, the J call TRBJ2-3; tentatively, D is TRBD1 (5 bases). CDR1 and CDR2 (germline): SNHLY, FYNNEI. V gave up 4 bases and J gave up 1 base, with 12 bases separating them. The CDR3 contains 15 residues. The full variable domain, with the rest looked up from reference TRBV2 and TRBJ2-3, is EPEVTQTPSHQVTQMGQEVILRCVPISNHLYFYWYRQILGQKVEFLVSFYNNEISEKSEIFDDQFSVERPDGSNFTLKIRSTKLEDSAMYFCASSAATEGTDTQYFGPGTRLTVL.

The table lists this clone with a count of one. J is TRBJ2-7 and V is TRBV28; TRBD2 agrees at 11 bases. J was trimmed by 6 bases and V by 6 bases; bases with no gene match: 4. The CDR3 totals 13 residues. Germline V gene sequence: CDR1 MDHEN, CDR2 SYDVKM. CDR3 sequence (DNA): TGTGCCAGCAGAACTAGCGGGAGAGGCGAGCAGTACTTC. It yields the protein CASRTSGRGEQYF.

The table lists this clone with a count of one. The genes are TRBV28 and TRBJ2-2; 7 bases fit TRBD1. This CDR3 is 13 amino acids long. V shed 6 bases, J shed 6 bases, and the junction held 4 bases outside the gene matches. Germline V gives CDR1 MDHEN, CDR2 SYDVKM. The CDR3 spells CASRQQGSGELFF. The DNA of the CDR3 is TGTGCCAGCAGACAACAGGGGTCCGGGGAGCTGTTTTTT.

Concerning this clone itself: Its ends do not fully match the called genes, so a read error is possible. V usage is TRBV5-1 and J usage is TRBJ2-7; 7 nucleotides align to TRBD1. This CDR3 has 17 amino acids. Germline lookup yields CDR1 SGHRS and CDR2 YFSETQ. The DNA of the CDR3 is TGCGCCAGCAGCTTGGGGACAGGACTCATGGAGATTGGCGAGCAGTCCTTC. This translates into CASSLGTGLMEIGEQSF.

V gene TRBV4-2 combines with J gene TRBJ2-1; TRBD2 matches 8 bases. V lost 0 bases, J lost 6 bases, and 4 bases stayed unmatched. The CDR3 is 15 amino acids. CDR1 is LGHNA and CDR2 is YNFKEQ in the germline V gene. Here the CDR3 DNA reads TGTGCCAGCAGCCAAGATAGGGGGACTAGCAATGAGCAGTTCTTC. Its protein product is CASSQDRGTSNEQFF.

The chain joins TRBV7-6 to TRBJ2-5, with 7 bases matching TRBD1. V gave up 2 bases and J gave up 6 bases; unmatched junction bases: 9. Looked up from germline, CDR1 is SGHVS and CDR2 is FNYEAQ. There are 15 residues in the CDR3. The CDR3 is CASSLTRDRLQTQYF. The CDR3 nucleotides are TGTGCCAGCAGCTTAACCCGGGACAGATTACAGACCCAGTACTTC.

V usage is TRBV7-8 and J usage is TRBJ2-7; 9 bases agree with TRBD1. The CDR3 covers 16 residues. Germline V gene lookup returns CDR1 SGHVS and CDR2 FQNEAQ. With V trimmed by 5 bases and J by 1 base, 9 bases remained unmatched. The CDR3 DNA is TGTGCCAGCAGCGGAAGGGGACAGGGAACTTCCTACGAGCAGTACTTC. Residues: CASSGRGQGTSYEQYF.

The V call is TRBV9, the J call TRBJ1-2; 7 nucleotides align to TRBD1. Germline trimming cut 3 bases from V and 4 bases from J; bases unmatched to any gene: 9. The CDR3 loop spans 15 amino acids. Germline CDR1 SGDLS, CDR2 YYNGEE. Written as DNA, the CDR3 is TGTGCCAGCAGCGGAGGGACAGTAGGAACCTATGGCTACACCTTC. Encoded protein: CASSGGTVGTYGYTF.

A remark on this clone: Different DNA sequences within this sample yield the same CDR3. This chain links TRBV5-1 with TRBJ2-7; D remains unclear. CDR3 length equals 13 residues. Germline V gene sequence: CDR1 SGHRS, CDR2 YFSETQ. The V gene lost 0 bases and the J gene lost 2 bases, with 6 bases spanning the gap. The DNA of the CDR3 is TGCGCCAGCAGCTTGGACGTAGCCTACGAGCAGTACTTC. It yields the protein CASSLDVAYEQYF.

The chain links TRBV7-3 to TRBJ2-5, with 9 bases lining up with TRBD2. Germline loops: CDR1 SGHTA, CDR2 FQGTGA. The length of the CDR3 is 16 residues. V lost 2 bases, J lost 0 bases, and 4 bases stayed unmatched. In DNA form, the CDR3 reads TGTGCCAGCAGCTTACTCCCTAGCGGGAACCAAGAGACCCAGTACTTC. This translates into CASSLLPSGNQETQYF.

The chain joins TRBV9 to TRBJ2-7; perhaps TRBD1 as D (6 bases). The CDR3 sequence is 17 residues long. CDR1 and CDR2 from the germline V gene are SGDLS and YYNGEE. V was shortened by 4 bases and J by 1 base, with 21 bases between the two germline ends. CDR3 protein: CASSTESSGAPSYEQYF. The CDR3, as DNA: TGTGCCAGCAGCACAGAATCTTCAGGGGCCCCGTCCTACGAGCAGTACTTC.

The rearrangement links TRBV11-3 to TRBJ2-7; a possible D gene is TRBD1 (5 bases). CDR3 length equals 14 residues. The germline V gene has CDR1 SGHNT and CDR2 YENEEA. V was clipped by 3 bases and J by 3 bases, with 12 bases between them. CDR3 in amino acids: CASSLSRDGYEQYF. The CDR3, as DNA: TGTGCCAGCAGCTTGAGCAGGGATGGCTACGAGCAGTACTTC.

To note about this clone: A junction end diverges from the germline sequence, so it may reflect a read error. This chain links TRBV28 with TRBJ1-2; TRBD1 matches 9 bases. Germline assignment: CDR1 MDHEN and CDR2 SYDVKM. The CDR3 sequence is 16 residues long. The CDR3 DNA reads as TGTGCCAGCAGCCTCGGGACAGGGAGTCGATCTTATGGCTACACTTTC. Translating gives CASSLGTGSRSYGYTF.